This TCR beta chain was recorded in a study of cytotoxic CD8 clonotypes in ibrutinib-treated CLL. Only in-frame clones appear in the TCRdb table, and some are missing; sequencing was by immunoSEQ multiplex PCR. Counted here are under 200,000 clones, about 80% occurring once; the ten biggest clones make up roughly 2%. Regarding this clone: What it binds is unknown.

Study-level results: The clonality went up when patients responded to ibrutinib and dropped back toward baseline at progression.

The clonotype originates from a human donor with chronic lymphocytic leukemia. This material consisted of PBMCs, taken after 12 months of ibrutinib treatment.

The CDR3 spells CASSQAPPSASGGNLQETQYF. CDR3 bases: TGCGCCAGCAGCCAAGCCCCCCCCTCGGCTAGCGGGGGGAACCTTCAAGAGACCCAGTACTTC. The chain combines TRBV4-3 with TRBJ2-5; 11 bases agree with TRBD2. V was pared by 1 base and J by 2 bases, with 18 bases of the junction left unmatched. This CDR3 region has 21 residues. Germline V CDR1 and CDR2: LGHNA, YSLEER.